This T cell receptor (beta chain) emerged from a study of T cell responses to AZD1222 COVID-19 vaccine. Measured with immunoSEQ multiplex PCR; TCRdb has only the in-frame clones, and not every one. Of approximately 77,000 clones listed, about 90% are singletons. V lost 8 bases and J 7 bases, leaving 21 bases between the germline ends. Per the germline V gene, CDR1 is MDHEN and CDR2 is SYDVKM. The CDR3 is made up of 15 amino acids. The source of this sequence is an adult in good health. The material was peripheral blood, obtained on day 0 of MenACWY control vaccination. This chain links TRBV28 with TRBJ1-5; maybe TRBD1 (6 bases). The CDR3 spells CASPPASGAQQPQHF. DNA of the CDR3: TGTGCCAGCCCCCCGGCTTCAGGGGCGCAGCAGCCCCAGCATTTT.